Below, 32 T cell receptor beta chains from the same sample are listed, as sequenced in a study of T cells in Graves' hyperthyroidism and ophthalmopathy (dated 2019 in TCRdb). Library prep was done by multiplex PCR. Reads for this sample came from an Illumina HiSeq 2000. The TCR beta CDR3 regions were amplified from the RNA transcripts. The TCR CDR3 was subjected to a first round of RT-PCR using the HTBI primer set and the Qiagen OneStep RT-PCR kit. TCRdb cleaned the public reads at Q25 with fastp, built clones with MiXCR and kept in-frame beta chains. Duplicate CDR3 protein sequences are folded into a single record with the most common DNA and genes. The sample profile shows hundreds of thousands of distinct CDR3 sequences; around 15% of them were found once. The top ten constitute over 3.5% of the sample. The sequenced material came from blood. Receptors originate from a woman in her twenties or thirties with Graves' hyperthyroidism.

Only a few counts were recorded for this clonotype. The J gene is TRBJ2-4, the V gene TRBV19; D could derive from TRBD1 or TRBD2 (5 bases each). V shed 5 bases and J shed 7 bases, with 21 bases lying between them. Germline V gene lookup returns CDR1 LNHDA and CDR2 SQIVND (reference sequence). The CDR3 spans 16 residues. The CDR3 spells CASSRPPGTPRNIQYF. The CDR3, as DNA: TGTGCCAGTAGTCGACCCCCCGGGACCCCGAGGAACATTCAGTACTTC.

The CDR3, as DNA: TGTGCCTGGAGGGCCCCTCCTAAGGATAGTGGTAGCTACACCTTC. Residues: CAWRAPPKDSGSYTF. The chain links TRBV30 to TRBJ1-2; D remains ambiguous. Trimming removed 3 bases at V and 9 bases at J, with 23 bases between. CDR1 is GTSNPN, CDR2 SVGIG, per germline (reference sequence). This CDR3 region has 15 residues.

This chain joins TRBV29-1 and TRBJ1-6; 7 nucleotides align to TRBD1. V trimming: 4 bases; J trimming: 5 bases; junction bases outside the gene matches: 5. The V gene's germline CDR1 is SQVTM and CDR2 ANQGSEA. This CDR3 is 14 amino acids long. The CDR3 bases are TGCAGCGTTGGGGGACAGATTGATAATTCACCCCTCCACTTT. It codes for CSVGGQIDNSPLHF.

The gene calls are TRBV28 and TRBJ1-5; D is perhaps TRBD1 (6 bases). Trimming pared 7 bases from V and 7 bases from J, leaving 14 bases between. Germline CDR1 and CDR2: MDHEN and SYDVKM. The CDR3 has 13 amino acids. Here the CDR3 reads CASTPGAYQPQHF. The CDR3 DNA reads TGTGCCAGCACTCCGGGGGCATACCAGCCCCAGCATTTT.

There are a few counts of this clonotype. The V gene is TRBV5-6, the J gene TRBJ1-2, with D unresolved. CDR3 length: 13 residues. CDR1 is SGHDT, CDR2 YYEEEE, per germline. V lost 0 bases, J lost 8 bases, and 11 bases lay in between. In DNA form, the CDR3 reads TGTGCCAGCAGCTTGGACCCCCTAGGGGGCTACACCTTC. Its protein product is CASSLDPLGGYTF.

The chain is built from TRBV11-3 and TRBJ2-6; tentative D call: TRBD2 (5 bases). The V end lost 5 bases, the J end lost 0 bases, and 11 bases lay between the germline ends. Germline CDR1 reads SGHNT; CDR2 reads YENEEA. The length of the CDR3 is 16 residues. DNA for the CDR3: TGTGCCAGCAGCCCCAGAGAGGGCTCTGGGGCCAACGTCCTGACTTTC. It yields the protein CASSPREGSGANVLTF.

This clonotype was seen a few times. The chain uses TRBV12-3 or TRBV12-4 and TRBJ2-2; 12 positions match TRBD2. The trim removed 5 bases at V and 7 bases at J, leaving 11 bases unmatched. The CDR3 totals 17 residues. The CDR3 DNA follows: TGTGCCAGCAGTAAGACTAGCGGGAGCCTTGGGGGCGGGGAGCTGTTTTTT. It codes for CASSKTSGSLGGGELFF.

V is TRBV11-3 and J is TRBJ2-7; TRBD1 matches 10 bases. The CDR3 length is 14 residues. Unmatched junction bases numbered 7, after V lost 5 bases and J lost 6 bases. The germline V gene has CDR1 SGHNT and CDR2 YENEEA. DNA of the CDR3: TGTGCCAGCAGCCGCGACAGGGGGCGGTTCGAGCAGTACTTC. It is translated as CASSRDRGRFEQYF.

This clonotype occurred a few times. The gene calls are TRBV24-1 and TRBJ1-5; 8 nucleotides agree with TRBD1. Germline trimming cut 1 base from V and 7 bases from J; bases unmatched to any gene: 14. Per the germline V gene, CDR1 is KGHDR and CDR2 is SFDVKD. The CDR3 covers 18 residues. The CDR3 sequence is CATSDFIRTGKPLQPQHF. In nucleotides, the CDR3 is TGTGCCACCAGTGATTTCATACGGACAGGGAAACCCCTACAGCCCCAGCATTTT.

This clonotype was picked up a small number of times. The chain has TRBV15 and TRBJ2-5; D not resolved. Germline V CDR1 and CDR2: LNHNV, YYDKDF (reference sequence). This CDR3 is built from 15 residues. The V gene lost 0 bases and the J gene lost 2 bases, with 10 bases spanning the gap. CDR3 DNA: TGTGCCACCAGCAGAGATCGGAGTCCACAAGAGACCCAGTACTTC. Its translation: CATSRDRSPQETQYF.

This clonotype was recorded many times. This chain connects TRBV2 to TRBJ1-1; no firm D call. CDR3 length: 14 residues. The germline V and J ends were trimmed by 1 base and 0 bases, with 6 bases remaining between them. Germline V gene data show CDR1 as SNHLY and CDR2 as FYNNEI. CDR3 bases: TGTGCCAGCAGTGAAGATATATTGAACACTGAAGCTTTCTTT. This codes for CASSEDILNTEAFF.

This clonotype was observed a few times. The V call is TRBV20-1, the J call TRBJ1-1; D unresolved. With 1 base removed from V and 4 bases from J, the gap between germline ends came to 10 bases. This CDR3 is 13 amino acids long. CDR1 and CDR2 (germline): DFQATT, SNEGSKA (reference sequence). CDR3 bases: TGCAGTGCTAGAGCTACAGTCCGCACTGAAGCTTTCTTT. This sequence encodes CSARATVRTEAFF.

This clonotype was seen at least ten times. The chain employs TRBV9 and TRBJ2-5; 14 nucleotides match TRBD2. The V and J ends lost 3 bases and 5 bases, in that order; junction bases with no gene match: 6. The germline V gene encodes CDR1 SGDLS and CDR2 YYNGEE. The CDR3 runs 16 residues. CDR3 sequence: CASSAGLAGGVETQYF. As DNA, the CDR3 is TGTGCCAGCAGCGCCGGACTAGCGGGAGGTGTGGAGACCCAGTACTTC.

The chain recombines TRBV4-2 with TRBJ2-1; 10 positions agree with TRBD2. CDR1 is LGHNA, CDR2 YNFKEQ, per germline. V trimming: 1 base; J trimming: 6 bases; junction bases outside the gene matches: 3. There are 15 residues in the CDR3. The CDR3 sequence: CASSQGTSGVNEQFF. The CDR3 DNA reads TGTGCCAGCAGCCAAGGGACTAGCGGAGTCAATGAGCAGTTCTTC.

The chain is built from TRBV5-1 and TRBJ2-1, with 11 bases identical to TRBD1. There are 15 residues in the CDR3. From germline, CDR1 is SGHRS and CDR2 YFSETQ. V was pared by 4 bases and J by 5 bases, with 5 bases of the junction left unmatched. CDR3 sequence (DNA): TGCGCCAGCAGCCCAGGGACAGGGGGGGACAATGAGCAGTTCTTC. Its translation: CASSPGTGGDNEQFF.

V gene TRBV12-3 or TRBV12-4 combines with J gene TRBJ2-3; D gene unclear. V lost 3 bases to trimming and J lost 2 bases, with 9 bases between them. The CDR3 covers 14 residues. The CDR3 region has the DNA TGTGCCAGCAGTTTGGTCGACAACACAGATACGCAGTATTTT. It codes for CASSLVDNTDTQYF.

With regard to this clonotype: The CDR3 does not close with the conserved phenylalanine or tryptophan, likely indicating a read error. This chain links TRBV20-1 with TRBJ1-1; D gene uncertain. CDR1 and CDR2 (germline): DFQATT, SNEGSKA (reference sequence). The CDR3 loop spans 13 amino acids. The ends were cut back, 4 bases at V and 0 bases at J, with 9 bases in the middle. CDR3 sequence (DNA): TGCAGTGCTATTAGAGATTTGAACACTGAAGCTTTCCTT. Its protein product is CSAIRDLNTEAFL.

In DNA, the CDR3 is TGCAGTGCCTCTCCGGGACTAGCGGGCTACAATGAGCAGTTCTTC. It specifies CSASPGLAGYNEQFF. This sequence joins TRBV20-1 and TRBJ2-1, with 12 bases aligning to TRBD2. V dropped 6 bases and J dropped 3; count of bases not matched to a gene: 6. Germline V gives CDR1 DFQATT, CDR2 SNEGSKA (reference sequence). The CDR3 extends over 15 amino acids.

V gene TRBV11-2 combines with J gene TRBJ2-6; maybe TRBD2 (6 bases). The CDR3 contains 16 residues. V lost 1 base and J 4 bases, leaving 11 bases between the germline ends. Germline loops: CDR1 SGHAT, CDR2 FQNNGV. CDR3 in DNA: TGTGCCAGCAGCTTAGTCGGGGGTCTGGGGGCCAACGTCCTGACTTTC. It is translated as CASSLVGGLGANVLTF.

This sequence joins TRBV18 and TRBJ2-4, with 9 bases aligning to TRBD1. The CDR3 runs 15 residues. Looked up from germline, CDR1 is KGHSH and CDR2 is LQKENI. V lost 3 bases, J lost 9 bases, and 9 bases stayed unmatched. CDR3: CASSPMGQGETIQYF. The CDR3 nucleotides read TGTGCCAGCTCACCTATGGGACAGGGTGAGACCATTCAGTACTTC.

This clonotype appeared many times. The chain joins TRBV6-1 to TRBJ1-1, with no clear D. The CDR3 covers 13 residues. CDR1 is MNHNS, CDR2 SASEGT, per germline. Trimming shortened V by 2 bases and J by 4 bases, and 8 bases separated the two germline ends. The CDR3 loop is CASSEIRTTEAFF. CDR3 DNA: TGTGCCAGCAGTGAAATCAGGACCACTGAAGCTTTCTTT.

The V call is TRBV20-1, the J call TRBJ1-4; 10 positions match TRBD1. The CDR3 runs 14 residues. With V trimmed by 6 bases and J by 10 bases, 11 bases remained unmatched. Germline V CDR1 and CDR2: DFQATT, SNEGSKA (reference sequence). CDR3 region: CSALKTGGYAKLFF. DNA for the CDR3: TGCAGTGCCCTTAAGACAGGGGGCTATGCAAAACTGTTTTTT.

Remarks on this clonotype: Since a much larger clone is just one base distant, this may be a read error. J is TRBJ2-7 and V is TRBV7-8; 10 bases align to TRBD2. V gave up 3 bases and J gave up 5 bases; unmatched junction bases: 7. Per the germline V gene, CDR1 is SGHVS and CDR2 is FQNEAQ. The CDR3 has 15 residues. This chain's CDR3 is CASSFLGTSVDEQYF. The CDR3 DNA sequence: TGTGCCAGCAGCTTTTTAGGGACTAGCGTAGACGAGCAGTACTTC.

This clonotype was seen ten or more times. The chain combines TRBV12-3 or TRBV12-4 with TRBJ2-7; 11 nucleotides align to TRBD2. This CDR3 is built from 15 residues. The V gene end was trimmed by 6 bases and the J gene end by 0 bases; junction bases not matched to a gene: 4. The CDR3 DNA is TGTGCCAGCAGGGGGACTAGCGGAGTCTCCTACGAGCAGTACTTC. Its protein product is CASRGTSGVSYEQYF.

This clonotype was observed at least ten times. The rearrangement links TRBV11-3 to TRBJ2-1; the match to TRBD2 covers 12 bases. The CDR3 consists of 16 residues. Trimming at V came to 5 bases and at J to 8 bases, leaving 10 bases not matched to a gene. CDR1 is SGHNT and CDR2 is YENEEA in the germline V gene. The CDR3 is CASSQAGLAGMDEQFF. CDR3 sequence (DNA): TGTGCCAGCAGCCAGGCCGGACTAGCGGGAATGGATGAGCAGTTCTTC.

This clonotype was observed many times. This chain links TRBV7-6 with TRBJ2-1; D uncertain. Between the trimmed V and J ends, which lost 5 bases and 4 bases, there was a span of 24 bases. Germline V gene data show CDR1 as SGHVS and CDR2 as FNYEAQ. CDR3 length: 18 amino acids. This CDR3 reads CASSQRVGKLKSYNEQFF. CDR3 DNA sequence: TGTGCCAGCAGCCAAAGGGTGGGGAAGCTAAAGTCGTACAATGAGCAGTTCTTC.

This clonotype was picked up a small number of times. V usage is TRBV5-1 and J usage is TRBJ2-3, with 7 bases aligning to TRBD1. CDR1 and CDR2 (germline): SGHRS, YFSETQ. Germline trimming cut 4 bases from V and 7 bases from J; bases unmatched to any gene: 9. The CDR3 sequence is 14 residues long. The CDR3 DNA sequence: TGCGCCAGCAGCCGGGACAGCCCCACTAATACGCAGTATTTT. Translated, it gives CASSRDSPTNTQYF.

This clonotype was seen at least ten times. The chain is built from TRBV20-1 and TRBJ2-2; D is unclear. This CDR3 region has 15 residues. Germline V CDR1 and CDR2: DFQATT, SNEGSKA (reference sequence). The V end was cut by 3 bases, the J end by 3 bases, with 14 bases between. CDR3 region: CSARRASLDTGELFF. For the CDR3, the DNA is TGCAGTGCTAGGAGAGCGAGCCTGGACACCGGGGAGCTGTTTTTT.

This clonotype came up a few times. The gene calls are TRBV5-1 and TRBJ1-5; 10 bases line up with TRBD1. Germline V gives CDR1 SGHRS, CDR2 YFSETQ. The CDR3 spans 16 residues. The junction had 5 bases not matched to a gene; V was cut back by 4 bases and J by 1 base. The CDR3 is CASSAGTGDSNQPQHF. For the CDR3, the DNA is TGCGCCAGCAGCGCGGGGACAGGGGACAGCAATCAGCCCCAGCATTTT.

This clonotype has a handful of counts. V gene TRBV9 combines with J gene TRBJ2-3, with TRBD1 as a possible D gene (6 bases). This CDR3 has 16 amino acids. Germline CDR1 and CDR2: SGDLS and YYNGEE. V was clipped by 4 bases and J by 0 bases, with 15 bases between them. CDR3: CASSYFRDTSTDTQYF. Written as DNA, the CDR3 is TGTGCCAGCAGCTACTTCCGGGACACAAGCACAGATACGCAGTATTTT.

This clonotype was seen repeatedly, ten times or more. The rearrangement links TRBV3-1 to TRBJ1-5; maybe TRBD1 (5 bases). Germline loops: CDR1 LGHDT, CDR2 YNNKEL (reference sequence). The CDR3 runs 16 residues. V lost 3 bases and J lost 2, with 14 bases in between. CDR3 nucleotides: TGTGCCAGCAGCCAGGCGGGGCAGGGCCGCAATCAGCCCCAGCATTTT. Its protein product is CASSQAGQGRNQPQHF.

This clonotype has ten or more counts. CDR3 region: CASSFPGRENEKLFF. CDR3 DNA sequence: TGTGCCAGCAGCTTCCCGGGACGGGAAAATGAAAAACTGTTTTTT. The rearrangement uses TRBV7-9 and TRBJ1-4; tentatively, D is TRBD1 (5 bases). Between the trimmed V and J ends, which lost 3 bases and 5 bases, there was a span of 13 bases. In germline, CDR1 is SEHNR, CDR2 FQNEAQ (reference sequence). CDR3 size: 15 residues. Full variable domain (missing parts from reference TRBV7-9 and TRBJ1-4): DTGVSQNPRHKITKRGQNVTFRCDPISEHNRLYWYRQTLGQGPEFLTYFQNEAQLEKSRLLSDRFSAERPKGSFSTLEIQRTEQGDSAMYLCASSFPGRENEKLFFGSGTQLSVL.